The present TCR beta chain was sequenced within a study of tumor and adjacent non-tumor tissue in lung cancer. Study in general: Around 4 million productive TCRbeta reads were obtained per sample on average.

Germline V gene data show CDR1 as SGHAT and CDR2 as FQNNGV. This CDR3 has 16 amino acids. This clonotype was observed a handful of times. Its ends do not fully match the called genes, so a read error is possible. A modified ARM-PCR protocol with three rounds of nested PCR amplified TCRbeta. TCRdb re-derived calls from the multiplex PCR reads in MiXCR, one entry per CDR3 protein. Among about 60,000 distinct CDR3 sequences listed, over 60% were seen once. This sample's RNA came from whole unsorted tissue. This non-tumor lung sample came from over 3 cm beyond the tumor edge. The V call is TRBV11-2, the J call TRBJ2-2, with TRBD2 identical over 7 bases. The sequence was collected from a man aged 65-85 years with non-small cell lung cancer. Material: distant non-tumor lung tissue. CDR3 nucleotides: TGTACCAGCAGCTTAGATCGACTAGCCTCGGTCGGGGAGCTGTCTTTT. Residues: CTSSLDRLASVGELSF.